The present entry profiles one TCR beta chain with its context. What it binds is unknown. This sample is drawn from a study of cytomegalovirus exposure and HLA in healthy donors. Study-wide results and caveats: Being productive about 90% or about 30% of the time was typical of most TCR beta V segments in an earlier analysis. An observed cluster of highly shared sequence variants was recorded as a likely sequencing artifact.

This CDR3 region has 14 residues. Trimming removed 0 bases from V and 8 bases from J, with 11 bases in between. From germline, CDR1 is MNHEY and CDR2 SVGAGI. Donors consisted of healthy bone marrow donors. The PCR contained 60 Vbeta and 13 Jbeta primers. The table came from immunoSEQ multiplex PCR; TCRdb's copy has only in-frame clones and leaves some out. The sample includes 90,000 or so clones, over 75% seen only once; the top ten take around 6%. The chain recombines TRBV6-5 with TRBJ2-4; D is perhaps TRBD2 (6 bases). This receptor was taken from a female donor in good health and CMV-seronegative. What was sequenced was PBMCs. CDR3 residues: CASSYSTPGDIQYF. CDR3 bases: TGTGCCAGCAGTTACTCGACCCCGGGGGACATTCAGTACTTC.